This T cell receptor (beta chain) emerged from a study of blood T cell repertoires in COVID-19. On the study more broadly: The United States, Italy and Spain provided the acute and convalescent COVID-19 samples.

Germline V gene lookup returns CDR1 SEHNR and CDR2 FQNEAQ (reference sequence). The V segment lost 5 bases and the J segment 0 bases; nucleotides outside the gene matches: 3. This CDR3 region has 15 residues. The age range of participants was about 18 to 100 years, with residence in about two dozen US areas. Two negative PCRs, clearance, or symptom resolution were required of recovered Cohort 3 donors. Sequencing was performed with immunoSEQ multiplex PCR; in TCRdb, only in-frame clones are kept and a portion is missing. The repertoire consists of some 390,000 clones, with around 91% occurring once and the leading ten covering 1.1%.

What was sequenced was PBMCs or T cells enriched from blood (not recorded which). This clonotype originated in a man in his thirties or forties who had recovered from COVID-19. The chain is built from TRBV7-9 and TRBJ2-3, with 9 bases aligning to TRBD2. CDR3 region: CASSLTSGSTDTQYF. In DNA, the CDR3 is TGTGCCAGCAGCCTGACTAGCGGAAGCACAGATACGCAGTATTTT. Complete variable domain (other parts from reference TRBV7-9 and TRBJ2-3): DTGVSQNPRHKITKRGQNVTFRCDPISEHNRLYWYRQTLGQGPEFLTYFQNEAQLEKSRLLSDRFSAERPKGSFSTLEIQRTEQGDSAMYLCASSLTSGSTDTQYFGPGTRLTVL.